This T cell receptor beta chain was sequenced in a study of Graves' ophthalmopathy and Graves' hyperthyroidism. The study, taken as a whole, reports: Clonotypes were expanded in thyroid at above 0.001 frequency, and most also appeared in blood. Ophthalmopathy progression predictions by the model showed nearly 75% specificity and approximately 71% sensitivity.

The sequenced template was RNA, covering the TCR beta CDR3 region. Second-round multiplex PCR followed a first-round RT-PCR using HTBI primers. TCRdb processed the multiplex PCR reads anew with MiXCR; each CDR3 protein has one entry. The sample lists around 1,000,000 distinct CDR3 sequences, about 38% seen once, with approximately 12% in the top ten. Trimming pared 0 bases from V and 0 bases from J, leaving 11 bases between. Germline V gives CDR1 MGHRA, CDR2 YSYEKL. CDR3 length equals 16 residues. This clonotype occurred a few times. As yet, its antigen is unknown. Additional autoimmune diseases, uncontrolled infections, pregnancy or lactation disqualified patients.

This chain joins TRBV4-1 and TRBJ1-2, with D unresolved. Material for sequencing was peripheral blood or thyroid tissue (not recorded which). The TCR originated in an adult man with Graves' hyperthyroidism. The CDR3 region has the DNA TGCGCCAGCAGCCAAGATAAGAACCGAGCTAACTATGGCTACACCTTC. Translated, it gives CASSQDKNRANYGYTF.